The present T cell receptor (beta chain) was sequenced within a study of regulatory dendritic cells for organ transplantation. Study findings and constraints: The most alloreactive TCR clonotypes were found in resting memory CD8+ cells.

J gave up 12 bases and V 4 bases, and 12 bases lay outside the gene matches. CDR1 and CDR2 from the germline V gene are MNHNS and SASEGT. CDR3 size: 17 residues. Sorted subsets were CFSE-labeled and cultured roughly five days with allogeneic dendritic cells. Turning to this clone: Its antigen is unknown.

The repertoire was sequenced with immunoSEQ multiplex PCR; TCRdb's copy has only in-frame clones and lacks some. The sample carries approximately 22,000 clones, about 85% recorded once. Material for sequencing was naive CD4+ T cells from blood cultured with dendritic cells. This sample's subset: CD45RA+ naive T cells. The chain joins TRBV6-1 to TRBJ2-1, with TRBD2 matching 16 bases. This clonotype was obtained from a human donor in good health. The CDR3 nucleotides are TGTGCCAGCAGTGGCGGTCCGGGACTAGCGGGAGGGGTGGGGCAGTTCTTC. It is translated as CASSGGPGLAGGVGQFF.